The 5 T cell receptor beta chains presented below share a single source sample, sequenced in a study of blood T cell repertoires in COVID-19. TCRdb keeps only in-frame clones here, not all; method: immunoSEQ multiplex PCR. The data contain more than 300,000 clones, more than 90% of them singletons. Sequences were obtained from PBMCs or T cells enriched from blood (not recorded which). Receptors originate from a woman in her twenties or thirties who had been exposed to COVID-19.

This chain connects TRBV24-1 to TRBJ1-2; TRBD1 agrees at 7 bases. CDR1 KGHDR and CDR2 SFDVKD come from the germline V gene. V lost 3 bases to trimming and J lost 6 bases; unmatched junction nucleotides: 18. This CDR3 is 18 amino acids long. Here the CDR3 DNA reads TGTGCCACCAGTGATAGGCGGACAGGATGGATTCGCCTTAATGGCTACACCTTC. As protein: CATSDRRTGWIRLNGYTF.

This chain links TRBV5-1 with TRBJ2-5; D possibly corresponds to TRBD2 (6 bases). Trimming took 3 bases from V and 4 from J, leaving 16 bases between them. Germline lookup yields CDR1 SGHRS and CDR2 YFSETQ. This CDR3 spans 15 amino acids. CDR3 in DNA: TGCGCCAGCAGCTACGATTATCTAGCGCCAGAGACCCAGTACTTC. Its translation: CASSYDYLAPETQYF.

The chain uses TRBV30 and TRBJ1-1, with D unresolved. The CDR3 extends over 16 amino acids. CDR1 and CDR2 from the germline V gene are GTSNPN and SVGIG (reference sequence). V lost 8 bases and J 1 base, leaving 23 bases between the germline ends. The CDR3 nucleotides are TGTGCCCTTGAGGGCGGGCAGGCCAAGGGGAACACTGAAGCTTTCTTT. Amino acids: CALEGGQAKGNTEAFF.

V usage is TRBV7-9 and J usage is TRBJ1-1, with TRBD1 matching 7 bases. V lost 4 bases, J lost 1 base, and 3 bases stayed unmatched. Germline-derived CDR1 and CDR2 are SEHNR and FQNEAQ (reference sequence). The CDR3 is made up of 14 amino acids. The CDR3 coding sequence is TGTGCCAGCAGCTCGACAGGGTGGAACACTGAAGCTTTCTTT. Translating it yields CASSSTGWNTEAFF.

This clone was detected only a few times. J is TRBJ1-5 and V is TRBV2; possible D gene TRBD1, 6 bases. This CDR3 comprises 17 residues. Trimming took 3 bases from V and 0 from J, leaving 15 bases between them. Germline V gene data show CDR1 as SNHLY and CDR2 as FYNNEI. As DNA, the CDR3 is TGTGCCAGCAGTGAGGGACACCTTACTTATAGCAATCAGCCCCAGCATTTT. Translated, it gives CASSEGHLTYSNQPQHF.